The 15 T cell receptor beta chains presented below share a single source sample, sequenced in a study of OX40 agonist ivuxolimab in advanced cancers. The table came from immunoSEQ multiplex PCR; TCRdb's copy has only in-frame clones and leaves some out. This sample yields roughly 79,000 clones, of which about 90% are seen a single time; more than 9.5% belongs to the top ten. Source: CD4+ or CD8+ T cells sorted from blood, taken in a trial of the OX40 agonist ivuxolimab. The origin of the receptors is an adult with an advanced solid tumor such as melanoma, head and neck, liver or kidney cancer.

This chain joins TRBV7-9 and TRBJ2-7; D is ambiguous. The germline gives CDR1 SEHNR, CDR2 FQNEAQ (reference sequence). Trimming pared 2 bases from V and 3 bases from J, leaving 5 bases between. This CDR3 is built from 12 residues. This chain's CDR3 is CASSLPLYEQYF. As DNA, the CDR3 is TGTGCCAGCAGCTTACCCCTCTACGAGCAGTACTTC.

The count of this clone is one. CDR3 residues: CASSLADSEPYNEQFF. CDR3 DNA: TGTGCCAGCAGCTTGGCTGACTCCGAGCCCTACAATGAGCAGTTCTTC. The chain carries TRBV5-8 and TRBJ2-1, with unresolved D. CDR1 and CDR2 (germline): SGHTS, YDEGEE. The length of the CDR3 is 16 residues. V lost 0 bases and J 2 bases, leaving 12 bases between the germline ends.

The chain has TRBV7-2 and TRBJ2-1; D may be TRBD1 or TRBD2 (6 bases each). The CDR3 is made up of 14 amino acids. Trimming pared 5 bases from V and 7 bases from J, leaving 15 bases between. CDR1 SGHTA and CDR2 FQGNSA come from the germline V gene. CDR3 DNA sequence: TGTGCCAGCAGCGCACCGACAGGAGGGAATGAGCAGTTCTTC. It codes for CASSAPTGGNEQFF.

The gene calls are TRBV5-5 and TRBJ2-7; the D gene is possibly TRBD1 (6 bases). With 1 base removed from V and 1 base from J, the gap between germline ends came to 12 bases. The germline CDR1 and CDR2 sequences are SGHKS and YYEKEE (reference sequence). The CDR3 length is 15 residues. The CDR3 DNA is TGTGCCAGCAGCTTGTGGTACAGGGAATCCTACGAGCAGTACTTC. Protein sequence: CASSLWYRESYEQYF. The full variable domain, rest sourced from reference TRBV5-5 and TRBJ2-7, is DAGVTQSPTHLIKTRGQQVTLRCSPISGHKSVSWYQQVLGQGPQFIFQYYEKEERGRGNFPDRFSARQFPNYSSELNVNALLLGDSALYLCASSLWYRESYEQYFGPGTRLTVT.

This sequence joins TRBV9 and TRBJ2-5, with 9 bases identical to TRBD2. Germline-derived CDR1 and CDR2 are SGDLS and YYNGEE. CDR3 length: 14 residues. Trimming removed 4 bases from V and 1 base from J; junction bases left unmatched: 2. The CDR3 region has the DNA TGTGCCAGCAGCCTTAGCGGGAGCCAAGAGACCCAGTACTTC. This sequence encodes CASSLSGSQETQYF.

The chain has TRBV9 and TRBJ1-2; D is perhaps TRBD1 (6 bases). The length of the CDR3 is 14 residues. The V gene lost 4 bases and the J gene lost 4 bases, with 14 bases spanning the gap. The germline CDR1 and CDR2 sequences are SGDLS and YYNGEE. CDR3 amino acids: CASSPNDRTYGYTF. CDR3 sequence (DNA): TGTGCCAGCAGCCCTAACGACAGGACCTATGGCTACACCTTC.

This clone was picked up one time. The chain is built from TRBV2 and TRBJ1-2; D is undetermined. The germline V and J ends were trimmed by 3 bases and 3 bases, with 17 bases remaining between them. Germline V gene lookup returns CDR1 SNHLY and CDR2 FYNNEI. The CDR3 contains 16 residues. CDR3 bases: TGTGCCAGCAGTGATCCCCCCCTAGGGAGAGACTATGGCTACACCTTC. This translates into CASSDPPLGRDYGYTF.

The J gene is TRBJ1-4, the V gene TRBV5-5; D ambiguous. Germline V CDR1 and CDR2: SGHKS, YYEKEE (reference sequence). The CDR3 contains 15 residues. V lost 1 base and J lost 3, with 10 bases in between. The CDR3 DNA follows: TGTGCCAGCAGCTTGTTAGGGAATCCTAATGAAAAACTGTTTTTT. This translates into CASSLLGNPNEKLFF.

J is TRBJ2-2 and V is TRBV2, with 7 bases aligning to TRBD1. The CDR3 sequence is 16 residues long. CDR1 and CDR2 (germline): SNHLY, FYNNEI. With 9 bases clipped from V and 2 bases from J, the junction kept 12 bases outside the gene matches. In DNA form, the CDR3 reads TGTGCCAGTGAACAGGGGTTGGGATTAAACACCGGGGAGCTGTTTTTT. As protein: CASEQGLGLNTGELFF.

This clone was seen just once. This chain links TRBV6-5 with TRBJ2-4, with 10 bases matching TRBD1. Trimming cost V 4 bases and J 5 bases; bases outside gene matches: 2. Per the germline V gene, CDR1 is MNHEY and CDR2 is SVGAGI. The CDR3 runs 14 residues. For the CDR3, the DNA is TGTGCCAGCAGTTGGGGGACAGGGGAAAACATTCAGTACTTC. Amino acids: CASSWGTGENIQYF.

The chain is built from TRBV4-1 and TRBJ2-7; tentative D call: TRBD2 (5 bases). Germline CDR1 MGHRA, CDR2 YSYEKL. V was pared by 0 bases and J by 3 bases, with 12 bases between. The CDR3 consists of 15 residues. CDR3 bases: TGCGCCAGCAGCCAAGAAGGAGGCACCAACTACGAGCAGTACTTC. Residues: CASSQEGGTNYEQYF.

The chain is built from TRBV7-6 and TRBJ2-2; D remains unclear. The CDR3 is 14 amino acids. V was pared by 2 bases and J by 2 bases, with 6 bases between. Germline assignment: CDR1 SGHVS and CDR2 FNYEAQ. The chain's CDR3 is CASSLYGNTGELFF. CDR3 nucleotides: TGTGCCAGCAGCTTATACGGAAACACCGGGGAGCTGTTTTTT.

This clone was seen a single time. J is TRBJ2-1 and V is TRBV11-3; the D gene could be TRBD1 or TRBD2 (5 bases each). CDR3 length: 16 amino acids. Trimming left V 1 base short and J 2 bases short, with 12 bases between. In germline, CDR1 is SGHNT, CDR2 YENEEA. The CDR3 DNA reads TGTGCCAGCAGCTTAGGTGGGGGTCCCGCCTACAATGAGCAGTTCTTC. This gives the protein CASSLGGGPAYNEQFF.

This sequence joins TRBV9 and TRBJ2-7; a possible D gene is TRBD1 (6 bases). The CDR3 is 15 residues long. Germline V gene sequence: CDR1 SGDLS, CDR2 YYNGEE. Between the trimmed V and J ends, which lost 3 bases and 1 base, there was a span of 14 bases. Here the CDR3 reads CASSEEQGWSYEQYF. In DNA, the CDR3 is TGTGCCAGCAGCGAGGAACAGGGTTGGTCCTACGAGCAGTACTTC.

The chain recombines TRBV29-1 with TRBJ2-7; tentatively, D is TRBD2 (6 bases). V was cut by 2 bases and J by 3 bases, with 17 bases left in between. The CDR3 extends over 15 amino acids. From germline, CDR1 is SQVTM and CDR2 ANQGSEA. The DNA of the CDR3 is TGCAGCGTTGAACATCGGGAGTCGCGTCTCTACGAGCAGTACTTC. This sequence encodes CSVEHRESRLYEQYF.